A single sample is the source of the 19 T cell receptor beta chains below, sequenced in a study of cytomegalovirus exposure and HLA in healthy donors (dated by TCRdb to the late 2010s). The library was generated by the immunoSEQ multiplex PCR assay. For the multiplex PCR, a mixture combining 60 forward primers for TCR Vbeta segments and 13 reverse primers for TCR Jbeta segments was used. TCRdb carries this immuneACCESS record with in-frame sequences only. Its versions omit some clonotypes, under half of them owing to an unresolved V gene in the studies checked, with the rest unexplained. This sample gives 99,000 or so clones in total; around 81% of them show up just once. The top ten hold under 4.5% of the sample. Material: PBMCs. Every receptor here comes from a female donor in good health and CMV-seropositive.

The chain has TRBV7-3 and TRBJ2-7; TRBD1 might be the D (6 bases). The CDR3 extends over 13 amino acids. Germline loops: CDR1 SGHTA, CDR2 FQGTGA. V lost 0 bases to trimming and J lost 6 bases, with 9 bases between them. The CDR3 DNA reads TGTGCCAGCAGCTTAACAGGGGGAATCGAGCAGTACTTC. This gives the protein CASSLTGGIEQYF.

J is TRBJ2-2 and V is TRBV10-3; the D gene is possibly TRBD2 (6 bases). The V and J ends lost 0 bases and 3 bases respectively, with 11 bases between them. The CDR3 covers 16 residues. In germline, CDR1 is ENHRY, CDR2 SYGVKD. The CDR3 DNA reads as TGTGCCATCAGTGAGTCCTGGGGGACTCACACCGGGGAGCTGTTTTTT. Its protein is CAISESWGTHTGELFF.

V is TRBV6-8 and J is TRBJ1-5; no definite D call. The CDR3 runs to 14 residues. From germline, CDR1 is MNHGY and CDR2 SAAAGT. Trimming pared 2 bases from V and 7 bases from J, leaving 12 bases between. The CDR3 bases are TGTGCCAGCAGTTACATCCCAGGATGGCAGCCCCAGCATTTT. Encoded protein: CASSYIPGWQPQHF.

V is TRBV6-5 and J is TRBJ2-7, with TRBD2 matching over 8 bases. Trimming at V came to 5 bases and at J to 6 bases, leaving 9 bases not matched to a gene. Per the germline V gene, CDR1 is MNHEY and CDR2 is SVGAGI. The CDR3 spans 14 residues. This CDR3 reads CASSTISGVGEQYF. The CDR3 DNA reads as TGTGCCAGCAGTACTATTAGCGGGGTAGGCGAGCAGTACTTC.

The chain joins TRBV28 to TRBJ2-1; D call uncertain. The V and J ends lost 6 bases and 6 bases respectively, with 21 bases between them. Per germline, CDR1 MDHEN and CDR2 SYDVKM. This CDR3 is 16 amino acids long. DNA for the CDR3: TGTGCCAGCAGACCGACGGTGCCTAGAACCGTCAATGAGCAGTTCTTC. Its translation is CASRPTVPRTVNEQFF.

The rearrangement uses TRBV5-1 and TRBJ1-4; D may be TRBD1 (5 bases). The CDR3 is 15 amino acids. Germline-derived CDR1 and CDR2 are SGHRS and YFSETQ. Trimming took off 4 bases at V and 7 bases at J, with 17 bases between the two ends. In nucleotides, the CDR3 is TGCGCCAGCAGCCCTGGCAGGGCCCCTCGTGAAAAACTGTTTTTT. Translated: CASSPGRAPREKLFF. Combining the CDR3 with reference TRBV5-1 and TRBJ1-4 gives the whole variable domain KAGVTQTPRYLIKTRGQQVTLSCSPISGHRSVSWYQQTPGQGLQFLFEYFSETQRNKGNFPGRFSGRQFSNSRSEMNVSTLELGDSALYLCASSPGRAPREKLFFGSGTQLSVL.

This clone was detected once. The junction shows a germline mismatch at one end, possibly a read error. This sequence joins TRBV5-1 and TRBJ2-7, with D possibly matching TRBD1 (6 bases). The germline V gene has CDR1 SGHRS and CDR2 YFSETQ. The CDR3 extends over 15 amino acids. The DNA of the CDR3 is TGCCCCAGCAGCTTGGCCAATGGCAGGGGCTACGAGCAGTACTTC. Translated, it gives CPSSLANGRGYEQYF.

This chain joins TRBV6-5 and TRBJ1-4; a possible D gene is TRBD1 (5 bases). Trimming shortened V by 2 bases and J by 7 bases, and 11 bases separated the two germline ends. Germline CDR1 and CDR2: MNHEY and SVGAGI. CDR3 length: 14 amino acids. CDR3 bases: TGTGCCAGCAGTTACGGGGGGACGGGTGAAAAACTGTTTTTT. Its protein is CASSYGGTGEKLFF.

Notes on this clone: Germline is not matched at one junction end, which may reflect a read error. The chain couples TRBV7-2 to TRBJ1-1; no firm D call. This CDR3 has 15 residues. CDR1 is SGHTA and CDR2 is FQGNSA in the germline V gene. The CDR3 nucleotides read TGTGCCAGCAGCCTAGCCGGCGGAGGCGGTGGTGAAGCTTTCTTT. It codes for CASSLAGGGGGEAFF.

The rearrangement links TRBV19 to TRBJ2-7; 9 bases align to TRBD1. Germline loops: CDR1 LNHDA, CDR2 SQIVND (reference sequence). This CDR3 region has 13 residues. V was clipped by 6 bases and J by 5 bases; unmatched bases: 5. In DNA form, the CDR3 reads TGTGCCAGTAGCCGGACAGGGGAGGACGAGCAGTACTTC. Encoded protein: CASSRTGEDEQYF.

The chain combines TRBV6-6 with TRBJ1-2; unclear D gene. The ends were cut back, 4 bases at V and 6 bases at J, with 15 bases in the middle. Germline V lookup: CDR1 MNHNY, CDR2 SVGAGI (reference sequence). The CDR3 has 14 amino acids. Here the CDR3 reads CASSSPTAEDGYTF. In nucleotides, the CDR3 is TGTGCCAGCAGTTCACCGACGGCCGAGGATGGCTACACCTTC.

The CDR3 region has the DNA TGCGCCAGCAGTGAGGGGACAGGGGGATTTACTGAAGCTTTCTTT. Translation: CASSEGTGGFTEAFF. V usage is TRBV10-1 and J usage is TRBJ1-1, with 11 bases aligning to TRBD1. CDR1 WNHNN and CDR2 SYGVQD come from the germline V gene (reference sequence). The CDR3 has 15 residues. After removal of 2 bases from V and 5 bases from J, the junction contained 4 bases not matched to a gene.

This clone was counted a few times. CDR3 region: CASSVEAGGLTDTQYF. The CDR3 bases are TGTGCCAGCAGCGTAGAAGCGGGGGGACTCACAGATACGCAGTATTTT. The rearrangement joins TRBV9 to TRBJ2-3; 9 nucleotides line up with TRBD2. Losses at the gene ends were 0 bases for V and 2 bases for J; bases not matched to a gene: 4. The CDR3 extends over 16 amino acids. Germline V gene lookup returns CDR1 SGDLS and CDR2 YYNGEE.

The chain combines TRBV5-1 with TRBJ2-7, with TRBD2 matching over 9 bases. There are 15 residues in the CDR3. Germline assignment: CDR1 SGHRS and CDR2 YFSETQ. Unmatched junction bases numbered 6, after V lost 1 base and J lost 4 bases. The CDR3 nucleotides read TGCGCCAGCAGCTTGCGGAGCGGGGGGTCTTACGAGCAGTACTTC. The encoded protein is CASSLRSGGSYEQYF.

V usage is TRBV30 and J usage is TRBJ1-1; TRBD1 is a possible D gene (6 bases). Trimming took 5 bases from V and 7 from J, leaving 20 bases between them. The CDR3 is made up of 14 amino acids. Germline V gene lookup returns CDR1 GTSNPN and CDR2 SVGIG (reference sequence). The CDR3: CAWARRGRTVEAFF. The CDR3 DNA reads as TGTGCCTGGGCACGCAGGGGAAGAACGGTTGAAGCTTTCTTT.

The V call is TRBV13, the J call TRBJ2-7; 10 bases fit TRBD1. The CDR3 loop spans 15 amino acids. Germline V lookup: CDR1 PRHDT, CDR2 FYEKMQ (reference sequence). Trimming took 5 bases from V and 3 from J; bases not matched to a gene: 7. The CDR3 here is CASSPRQGAIYEQYF. The CDR3, as DNA: TGTGCCAGCAGCCCCCGACAGGGGGCAATCTACGAGCAGTACTTC.

This clone was seen once. The chain combines TRBV5-6 with TRBJ1-2; D not certain. There are 12 residues in the CDR3. Per the germline V gene, CDR1 is SGHDT and CDR2 is YYEEEE. Trimming stripped 4 bases from V and 11 bases from J, with 15 bases between. DNA of the CDR3: TGTGCCAGCAGCCGCGCCGGACGGGAGTACACCTTC. It is translated as CASSRAGREYTF.

The gene calls are TRBV11-1 and TRBJ1-1; D perhaps matches TRBD1 (6 bases). Trimming took off 4 bases at V and 2 bases at J, with 17 bases between the two ends. The CDR3 sequence is 16 residues long. The V gene's germline CDR1 is SGHAT and CDR2 FQDESV (reference sequence). In DNA, the CDR3 is TGTGCCAGCAGCTCCCAGGGGTTTTGGGCTAACACTGAAGCTTTCTTT. Its translation: CASSSQGFWANTEAFF. The whole variable domain, filled in from reference TRBV11-1 and TRBJ1-1, reads EAEVAQSPRYKITEKSQAVAFWCDPISGHATLYWYRQILGQGPELLVQFQDESVVDDSQLPKDRFSAERLKGVDSTLKIQPAELGDSAMYLCASSSQGFWANTEAFFGQGTRLTVV.

This clone was seen a handful of times. The chain's CDR3 is CASSDNRAYGYTF. The CDR3 DNA reads TGTGCCAGCAGTGATAATAGAGCCTATGGCTACACCTTC. The rearrangement joins TRBV2 to TRBJ1-2, with unresolved D. V gave up 3 bases and J gave up 4 bases, with 9 bases separating them. Germline V gene data show CDR1 as SNHLY and CDR2 as FYNNEI. The CDR3 sequence is 13 residues long.